This TCR beta chain was found in a study of early T cells in non-severe SARS-CoV-2 infection. Each CDR3 protein is one row after TCRdb ran MiXCR on the 5' RACE reads. The sample shows 20,000 to 30,000 distinct CDR3 sequences, around 4% of them seen only once. In regard to this clonotype: Being one base from a much bigger clone, this may be a read error.

Sample: whole blood. The sequence derives from an adult who was a healthcare worker with PCR-confirmed SARS-CoV-2 infection or an uninfected control (not recorded which).

CDR3 bases: TGTGCCAGCAGCGGCATTCGGGGTCAGATTTCACCCCTCCACTTT. Protein: CASSGIRGQISPLHF. The chain employs TRBV11-2 and TRBJ1-6; D unclear. The CDR3 has 15 amino acids. The V and J ends lost 5 bases and 9 bases respectively, with 17 bases between them. Germline values: CDR1 SGHAT, CDR2 FQNNGV.